The 10 T cell receptor beta chains in this list originate from one sample, sequenced in a study of graft-versus-host responses after intestinal transplantation. Clones were read by immunoSEQ multiplex PCR, and TCRdb kept only the in-frame ones, dropping some. This sample carries nearly 110,000 clones, roughly 90% of them seen once, and the ten largest clones take less than 0.8%. Their antigens are not known. The sequences come from unstimulated CD4+ T cells sorted from spleen or lymph node cells, collected before transplant. The receptors come from a human donor who was the organ donor for an intestinal transplant.

The rearrangement joins TRBV7-2 to TRBJ1-2; perhaps TRBD1 as D (6 bases). The CDR3 consists of 14 residues. CDR1 is SGHTA, CDR2 FQGNSA, per germline. Trimming removed 0 bases at V and 6 bases at J, with 11 bases between. The CDR3 loop is CASSLAIQGNGYTF. The DNA of the CDR3 is TGTGCCAGCAGCTTAGCCATACAGGGAAATGGCTACACCTTC.

The chain couples TRBV5-5 to TRBJ1-6; the match to TRBD1 covers 8 bases. V lost 5 bases to trimming and J lost 6 bases; unmatched junction nucleotides: 7. Germline V gene sequence: CDR1 SGHKS, CDR2 YYEKEE (reference sequence). The CDR3 length is 15 residues. The CDR3 DNA is TGTGCCAGCAGAGTCGGGACAGGCTTTAATTCACCCCTCCACTTT. Protein product: CASRVGTGFNSPLHF.

The chain is built from TRBV6-1 and TRBJ2-3; D is perhaps TRBD1 (5 bases). V shed 2 bases and J shed 0 bases, with 6 bases lying between them. This CDR3 region has 14 residues. Germline CDR1 and CDR2: MNHNS and SASEGT. CDR3 in amino acids: CASSEQGSTDTQYF. CDR3 sequence (DNA): TGTGCCAGCAGTGAACAGGGTAGCACAGATACGCAGTATTTT.

In this sample, this clone turned up once. J is TRBJ2-1 and V is TRBV4-2, with D possibly TRBD1 on 6 matching bases. The CDR3 has 16 amino acids. V was clipped by 0 bases and J by 7 bases, with 16 bases between them. Germline loops: CDR1 LGHNA, CDR2 YNFKEQ. DNA for the CDR3: TGTGCCAGCAGCCAAGATCAGGGGCTGGCGGAAAATGAGCAGTTCTTC. Translating gives CASSQDQGLAENEQFF.

The chain couples TRBV5-5 to TRBJ2-7, with D perhaps TRBD1 (5 bases). Germline CDR1 and CDR2: SGHKS and YYEKEE (reference sequence). Trimming removed 0 bases at V and 9 bases at J, with 10 bases between. CDR3 length: 12 amino acids. For the CDR3, the DNA is TGTGCCAGCAGCTTGGAAAGGGGTAGGCAGTACTTC. It specifies CASSLERGRQYF.

The genes are TRBV30 and TRBJ2-1; 11 nucleotides match TRBD1. This CDR3 is built from 15 residues. CDR1 is GTSNPN and CDR2 is SVGIG in the germline V gene (reference sequence). J lost 6 bases, V lost 0 bases, and 4 bases had no gene match. In DNA, the CDR3 is TGTGCCTGGAGTGTAGGGACAGGGGGAGGCAATGAGCAGTTCTTC. This encodes CAWSVGTGGGNEQFF.

The rearrangement links TRBV15 to TRBJ1-2; tentatively, D is TRBD1 (5 bases). The CDR3 runs to 15 residues. Germline V CDR1 and CDR2: LNHNV, YYDKDF (reference sequence). V was trimmed by 3 bases and J by 4 bases, leaving 15 bases between them. The CDR3 sequence is CATSSQVQALYGYTF. CDR3 DNA sequence: TGTGCCACCAGCAGCCAAGTACAGGCCCTCTATGGCTACACCTTC.

The chain is built from TRBV5-1 and TRBJ2-6, with D uncertain. CDR1 SGHRS and CDR2 YFSETQ come from the germline V gene. The CDR3 loop spans 14 amino acids. Trimming cost V 1 base and J 0 bases, with 2 bases left between them. This CDR3 reads CASSLRSGANVLTF. In nucleotides, the CDR3 is TGCGCCAGCAGCTTGCGCTCTGGGGCCAACGTCCTGACTTTC.

The chain is built from TRBV4-1 and TRBJ1-1, with 11 bases that match TRBD1. Trimming removed 2 bases from V and 5 bases from J; junction bases left unmatched: 4. The CDR3 sequence is 15 residues long. Germline CDR1 reads MGHRA; CDR2 reads YSYEKL. CDR3 loop: CASSQRTGGETEAFF. The CDR3 region has the DNA TGCGCCAGCAGCCAACGGACAGGGGGCGAAACTGAAGCTTTCTTT.

V usage is TRBV6-6 and J usage is TRBJ1-4; possible D gene TRBD1, 6 bases. V was clipped by 2 bases and J by 8 bases, with 18 bases between them. CDR3 length equals 16 residues. Germline CDR1 is MNHNY and CDR2 is SVGAGI (reference sequence). The CDR3 protein is CASSYGRGQYGEKLFF. Written as DNA, the CDR3 is TGTGCCAGCAGTTACGGTCGGGGGCAATATGGAGAAAAACTGTTTTTT.